These 32 T cell receptor beta chains share one sample of origin, sequenced in a study of T cell responses to AZD1222 COVID-19 vaccine. Repertoires were generated with immunoSEQ multiplex PCR, while TCRdb's copy carries only in-frame clones and drops some. The repertoire holds some 83,000 clones, with around 91% as singletons. Sequenced material: peripheral blood, taken 28 days after the second AZD1222 dose. These receptors all come from an adult who received the AZD1222 COVID-19 vaccine.

CDR3 amino acids: CSVGLTGRGLGGELFF. The DNA of the CDR3 is TGCAGCGTTGGATTGACAGGGCGAGGTTTAGGCGGGGAGCTGTTTTTT. The chain employs TRBV29-1 and TRBJ2-2, with TRBD1 matching 7 bases. V trimming: 4 bases; J trimming: 7 bases; junction bases outside the gene matches: 15. CDR3 length equals 16 residues. Germline CDR1 and CDR2: SQVTM and ANQGSEA.

The rearrangement joins TRBV19 to TRBJ1-2; D remains unclear. Germline V gives CDR1 LNHDA, CDR2 SQIVND (reference sequence). Trimming pared 0 bases from V and 8 bases from J, leaving 7 bases between. The CDR3 length is 12 residues. The CDR3 sequence: CASSIEGLGYTF. In DNA, the CDR3 is TGTGCCAGTAGTATAGAAGGGCTCGGCTACACCTTC.

The gene calls are TRBV7-9 and TRBJ1-2, with 10 bases fitting TRBD1. V lost 5 bases and J lost 3; bases outside the gene matches: 15. This CDR3 is 18 amino acids long. Germline CDR1 and CDR2: SEHNR and FQNEAQ (reference sequence). Here the CDR3 reads CASSRSATGGTSYYGYTF. The CDR3, as DNA: TGTGCCAGCAGCCGAAGCGCGACAGGGGGCACTTCCTACTATGGCTACACCTTC.

The rearrangement links TRBV12-3 or TRBV12-4 to TRBJ1-5, with D perhaps matching TRBD1 (6 bases). With 3 bases removed from V and 10 bases from J, the gap between germline ends came to 13 bases. The CDR3 consists of 13 residues. The CDR3 region is CASSFGQLFPQHF. CDR3 bases: TGTGCCAGCAGTTTCGGACAGCTGTTCCCCCAGCATTTT.

This clone was seen only once. The chain uses TRBV24-1 and TRBJ2-5; D unclear. This CDR3 comprises 12 residues. V was trimmed by 0 bases and J by 5 bases, leaving 3 bases between them. In germline, CDR1 is KGHDR, CDR2 SFDVKD. The CDR3 region has the DNA TGTGCCACCAGTGATTTGCTGGAGACCCAGTACTTC. Its protein product is CATSDLLETQYF.

The chain has TRBV7-9 and TRBJ2-5; TRBD2 might be the D (5 bases). The V gene lost 5 bases and the J gene lost 5 bases, with 15 bases spanning the gap. Per the germline V gene, CDR1 is SEHNR and CDR2 is FQNEAQ (reference sequence). CDR3 size: 14 residues. The CDR3 nucleotides read TGTGCCAGCAGCCCTATCGGGGATGTGGAGACCCAGTACTTC. Its protein product is CASSPIGDVETQYF.

This chain connects TRBV18 to TRBJ2-5, with D unresolved. V was pared by 2 bases and J by 4 bases, with 26 bases between. In germline, CDR1 is KGHSH, CDR2 LQKENI. CDR3 length: 19 residues. The CDR3 here is CASSPFLAEVSRRLETQYF. DNA for the CDR3: TGTGCCAGCTCACCATTTTTGGCTGAAGTCAGCCGACGGTTAGAGACCCAGTACTTC.

The chain links TRBV5-1 to TRBJ2-3, with a tentative D call TRBD2 (7 bases). There are 16 residues in the CDR3. Germline loops: CDR1 SGHRS, CDR2 YFSETQ. Trimming removed 5 bases at V and 1 base at J, with 17 bases between. CDR3 amino acids: CASRYGGPRGTDTQYF. CDR3 DNA sequence: TGCGCCAGCAGATACGGGGGGCCACGGGGCACAGATACGCAGTATTTT.

Only one count was recorded for this clone. This sequence joins TRBV6-4 and TRBJ1-1, with D perhaps TRBD1 (6 bases). Trimming cost V 6 bases and J 1 base, with 9 bases left between them. The germline CDR1 and CDR2 sequences are MRHNA and SNTAGT. The CDR3 extends over 13 amino acids. CDR3 in amino acids: CASRGARNTEAFF. The CDR3 DNA is TGTGCCAGCAGGGGGGCACGGAACACTGAAGCTTTCTTT.

V gene TRBV6-1 combines with J gene TRBJ1-2, with 7 bases lining up with TRBD1. The germline V gene has CDR1 MNHNS and CDR2 SASEGT. The length of the CDR3 is 15 residues. The ends lost 3 bases at V and 8 bases at J; junction bases unmatched: 12. The CDR3 DNA is TGTGCCAGCAGTGACCTATCGACAGGGTTCCGCGGCTACACCTTC. This sequence encodes CASSDLSTGFRGYTF.

The rearrangement links TRBV5-1 to TRBJ1-2; possibly TRBD1 for D (6 bases). With 4 bases removed from V and 7 bases from J, the gap between germline ends came to 8 bases. Germline V gene lookup returns CDR1 SGHRS and CDR2 YFSETQ. This CDR3 spans 11 amino acids. CDR3 coding DNA: TGCGCCAGCAGCGCAGGGGTTGGCTACACCTTC. Translating gives CASSAGVGYTF.

The DNA for the CDR3 is TGTGCCAGTAGTAGGGGACTAGCGGGGGTTCCTTTCACAGATACGCAGTATTTT. As protein: CASSRGLAGVPFTDTQYF. The rearrangement joins TRBV19 to TRBJ2-3, with 14 bases identical to TRBD2. With 4 bases clipped from V and 2 bases from J, the junction kept 8 bases outside the gene matches. The V gene's germline CDR1 is LNHDA and CDR2 SQIVND (reference sequence). The length of the CDR3 is 18 residues. Full variable domain (rest looked up from reference TRBV19 and TRBJ2-3): DGGITQSPKYLFRKEGQNVTLSCEQNLNHDAMYWYRQDPGQGLRLIYYSQIVNDFQKGDIAEGYSVSREKKESFPLTVTSAQKNPTAFYLCASSRGLAGVPFTDTQYFGPGTRLTVL.

The chain employs TRBV27 and TRBJ2-1; D is unresolved. This CDR3 contains 12 residues. Trimming stripped 10 bases from V and 0 bases from J, with 7 bases between. Germline V lookup: CDR1 MNHEY, CDR2 SMNVEV (reference sequence). The CDR3 DNA reads as TGTGCCACTTTGAGCTCCTACAATGAGCAGTTCTTC. This gives the protein CATLSSYNEQFF.

The chain uses TRBV7-2 and TRBJ2-4, with a possible D match to TRBD1 (7 bases). Looked up from germline, CDR1 is SGHTA and CDR2 is FQGNSA. The CDR3 extends over 17 amino acids. V was trimmed by 6 bases and J by 2 bases, leaving 20 bases between them. The chain's CDR3 is CASRPGGIGQPKNIQYF. The CDR3 bases are TGTGCCAGCAGACCAGGGGGGATAGGACAGCCCAAAAACATTCAGTACTTC.

As to this clone: Additional DNA sequences in this sample encode the identical CDR3. The V and J genes are TRBV4-1 and TRBJ1-2; D unclear. The CDR3 loop spans 12 amino acids. V lost 3 bases to trimming and J lost 2 bases, with 4 bases between them. Germline CDR1 MGHRA, CDR2 YSYEKL. The CDR3 region is CASSQGNYGYTF. CDR3 coding DNA: TGCGCCAGCAGCCAGGGGAACTATGGCTACACCTTC.

This clone was observed a few times. This sequence joins TRBV2 and TRBJ1-2; unclear D gene. The CDR3 runs to 11 residues. V gave up 4 bases and J gave up 8 bases, with 8 bases separating them. Germline V gene data show CDR1 as SNHLY and CDR2 as FYNNEI. The CDR3 spells CASSGRLGYTF. DNA for the CDR3: TGTGCCAGCAGTGGGCGTCTGGGCTACACCTTC.

This clone was recorded only once. The chain recombines TRBV11-2 with TRBJ1-4; D is unresolved. CDR1 and CDR2 (germline): SGHAT, FQNNGV. Trimming stripped 5 bases from V and 0 bases from J, with 22 bases between. The CDR3 spans 19 residues. In nucleotides, the CDR3 is TGTGCCAGCAGCCCAACCGCCCTGGTCGACACCCCAACTAATGAAAAACTGTTTTTT. Protein product: CASSPTALVDTPTNEKLFF.

The chain joins TRBV6-5 to TRBJ1-1; D uncertain. Germline V gene sequence: CDR1 MNHEY, CDR2 SVGAGI. This CDR3 has 15 amino acids. The germline V and J ends were trimmed by 0 bases and 1 base, with 9 bases remaining between them. Here the CDR3 reads CASSYSGSTNTEAFF. CDR3 DNA sequence: TGTGCCAGCAGTTACTCTGGCAGTACGAACACTGAAGCTTTCTTT.

The rearrangement joins TRBV6-5 to TRBJ1-2; possibly TRBD1 for D (5 bases). V was cut by 6 bases and J by 8 bases, with 22 bases left in between. Germline lookup yields CDR1 MNHEY and CDR2 SVGAGI. This CDR3 has 15 amino acids. The CDR3: CASRPAGDYRSGYTF. CDR3 DNA: TGTGCCAGCAGACCCGCGGGGGACTACCGTAGCGGCTACACCTTC.

The gene calls are TRBV20-1 and TRBJ1-4, with D unresolved. This CDR3 region has 15 residues. V was cut by 3 bases and J by 0 bases, with 11 bases left in between. Germline CDR1 and CDR2: DFQATT and SNEGSKA (reference sequence). CDR3 nucleotides: TGCAGTGCTAGTGGGCGGCCAGCAACTAATGAAAAACTGTTTTTT. Its translation is CSASGRPATNEKLFF.

This clone was counted once. The chain recombines TRBV3-1 (or the pseudogene TRBV3-2) with TRBJ2-1; a possible D gene is TRBD2 (6 bases). CDR1 is LGHDT and CDR2 is YNNKEL in the germline V gene (reference sequence). V was pared by 4 bases and J by 12 bases, with 10 bases between. The length of the CDR3 is 11 residues. DNA of the CDR3: TGTGCCAGCAGCCTCCGGGAGAGGCAGTTCTTC. Encoded protein: CASSLRERQFF.

The chain couples TRBV11-3 to TRBJ1-1, with unresolved D. CDR1 and CDR2 from the germline V gene are SGHNT and YENEEA. The V and J ends lost 1 base and 0 bases respectively, with 9 bases between them. CDR3 length: 15 amino acids. DNA of the CDR3: TGTGCCAGCAGCTTAGTTGCCTCCATGAACACTGAAGCTTTCTTT. It encodes CASSLVASMNTEAFF.

This chain links TRBV9 with TRBJ2-2, with unresolved D. Germline-derived CDR1 and CDR2 are SGDLS and YYNGEE. The CDR3 runs to 12 residues. V lost 4 bases, J lost 7 bases, and 8 bases lay in between. CDR3 loop: CASSLRLGELFF. Written as DNA, the CDR3 is TGTGCCAGCAGCTTAAGACTCGGGGAGCTGTTTTTT.

The V and J genes are TRBV19 and TRBJ2-1; 9 nucleotides match TRBD2. V gave up 0 bases and J gave up 5 bases; unmatched junction bases: 11. This CDR3 spans 18 amino acids. Germline-derived CDR1 and CDR2 are LNHDA and SQIVND (reference sequence). Here the CDR3 DNA reads TGTGCCAGTAGTATAGATGGGACTAGCAAGTTTCCACACAATGAGCAGTTCTTC. It is translated as CASSIDGTSKFPHNEQFF.

This rearrangement joins TRBV19 to TRBJ1-1; D unresolved. V dropped 5 bases and J dropped 1 base, with 5 bases sitting between them. CDR3 size: 12 residues. CDR1 LNHDA and CDR2 SQIVND come from the germline V gene (reference sequence). CDR3 nucleotides: TGTGCCAGTAGTCCACAGAACACTGAAGCTTTCTTT. This sequence encodes CASSPQNTEAFF.

This clone has a single count. The chain recombines TRBV11-3 with TRBJ2-1; 7 nucleotides match TRBD2. V lost 1 base to trimming and J lost 4 bases; unmatched junction nucleotides: 4. CDR3 size: 15 residues. Germline V gene sequence: CDR1 SGHNT, CDR2 YENEEA. CDR3 DNA: TGTGCCAGCAGCTTAGTTAGCGGGCTTTACAATGAGCAGTTCTTC. Translating gives CASSLVSGLYNEQFF.

The sample holds one count of this clone. V usage is TRBV7-6 and J usage is TRBJ1-1, with D possibly TRBD1 on 6 matching bases. Germline V gene lookup returns CDR1 SGHVS and CDR2 FNYEAQ. The CDR3 totals 13 residues. V lost 3 bases, J lost 4 bases, and 9 bases lay in between. The CDR3 protein is CASSFRGGTEAFF. CDR3 DNA sequence: TGTGCCAGCAGCTTCAGGGGCGGCACTGAAGCTTTCTTT.

This chain joins TRBV4-2 and TRBJ1-4; TRBD1 matches at 7 bases. The length of the CDR3 is 17 residues. Germline assignment: CDR1 LGHNA and CDR2 YNFKEQ. After removal of 0 bases from V and 5 bases from J, the junction contained 9 bases not matched to a gene. The CDR3 region has the DNA TGTGCCAGCAGCCAAGAGGGAGGGATACAGGGGAATGAAAAACTGTTTTTT. It translates to CASSQEGGIQGNEKLFF.

The rearrangement uses TRBV3-1 (or the pseudogene TRBV3-2) and TRBJ2-3; maybe TRBD2 (7 bases). Trimming took off 5 bases at V and 2 bases at J, with 20 bases between the two ends. Germline assignment: CDR1 LGHDT and CDR2 YNNKEL (reference sequence). The CDR3 has 17 amino acids. CDR3 residues: CASSYLPGGNPTDTQYF. CDR3 DNA: TGTGCCAGCAGCTATCTACCGGGGGGCAACCCCACAGATACGCAGTATTTT.

This sequence joins TRBV7-9 and TRBJ1-1; 9 nucleotides agree with TRBD1. Germline V CDR1 and CDR2: SEHNR, FQNEAQ (reference sequence). The CDR3 contains 14 residues. J lost 4 bases, V lost 2 bases, and 2 bases had no gene match. This chain's CDR3 is CASSLLTGGTEAFF. The CDR3 coding sequence is TGTGCCAGCAGCTTATTGACAGGGGGCACTGAAGCTTTCTTT.

V and J are TRBV7-2 and TRBJ2-7; 10 positions agree with TRBD2. The CDR3 has 17 amino acids. The V segment lost 8 bases and the J segment 0 bases; nucleotides outside the gene matches: 13. CDR1 SGHTA and CDR2 FQGNSA come from the germline V gene. The CDR3 sequence: CASPGASGGLCSYEQYF. In DNA, the CDR3 is TGTGCCAGCCCTGGGGCTAGCGGGGGACTGTGCTCCTACGAGCAGTACTTC.

The sample holds one count of this clone. This sequence joins TRBV5-6 and TRBJ2-5; no firm D call. The germline V gene has CDR1 SGHDT and CDR2 YYEEEE. The CDR3 extends over 16 amino acids. Trimming left V 0 bases short and J 1 base short, with 13 bases between. The CDR3 region is CASSLEGTALQETQYF. The CDR3 DNA sequence: TGTGCCAGCAGCTTGGAGGGTACAGCTCTCCAAGAGACCCAGTACTTC.